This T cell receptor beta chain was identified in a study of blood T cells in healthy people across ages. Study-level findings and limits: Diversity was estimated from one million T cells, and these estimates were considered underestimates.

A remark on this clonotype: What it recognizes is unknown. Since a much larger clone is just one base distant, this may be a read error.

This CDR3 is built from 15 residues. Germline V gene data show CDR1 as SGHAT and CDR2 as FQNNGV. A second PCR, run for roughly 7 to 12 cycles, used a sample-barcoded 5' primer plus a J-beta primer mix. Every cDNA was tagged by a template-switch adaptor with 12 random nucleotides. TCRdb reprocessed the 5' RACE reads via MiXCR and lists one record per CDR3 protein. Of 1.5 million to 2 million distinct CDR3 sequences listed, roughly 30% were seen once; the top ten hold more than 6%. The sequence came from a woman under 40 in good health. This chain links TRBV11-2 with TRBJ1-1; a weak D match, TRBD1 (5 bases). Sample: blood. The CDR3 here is CAGSSIREGYTEAFF. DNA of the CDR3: TGTGCCGGCAGCTCCATCAGGGAGGGGTACACTGAAGCTTTCTTT.